The present entry profiles one T cell receptor (beta chain) with its context. Its antigen has not been determined. Base qualities are not recorded, but no much larger clone differs from it by a single base. The entry originates in a study of blood T cell repertoires in COVID-19 (dated by TCRdb to 2018 to 2021). With regard to the full study: The collaborator samples originated in the United States, Italy and Spain and spanned the acute and convalescent phases of COVID-19. The material from the prospective study consisted of cDNA or gDNA derived from T cells, B-cell-depleted T cells, or PBMCs. The dataset comprised deeply sampled blood TCRbeta repertoires from subjects exposed to, actively infected with, or recovered from COVID-19. The repertoires were released in a freely available public database meant as a resource for research on the immune response to SARS-CoV-2. The samples were drawn from the first 160 participants of the ongoing ImmuneRACE study and from 1,254 subjects provided by 6 global collaborators. Sample metadata almost always included a de-identified subject ID, COVID-19 status, age in years and sex. HLA class I and class II types, where available, came from metadata supplied by the sample provider rather than from assay-based typing.

TCRbeta CDR3 regions were amplified from genomic DNA using the immunoSEQ Assay, a bias-controlled multiplex PCR. On the authors' methods: Nucleated cell counts per sample were estimated from amplification of reference gene primers within the assay. To quantify the absolute abundance of each unique TCRbeta CDR3 rearrangement, sequence reads were collapsed and filtered. For each sample, productive Simpson clonality was calculated by taking the square root of Simpson's diversity index across productive rearrangements. This immuneACCESS table, as held by TCRdb, lists in-frame sequences with V and J called but not all clones. Of the missing ones, under half trace to an unresolved V gene in checked studies; the others have no known cause. The V and J calls and clone size were taken over from that table, and D and trimming were inferred from the DNA. The sample profile shows just over 300,000 clones; about nine tenths of them were found once. The ten biggest clones cover about 2.3% of the sample.

The germline V gene sets CDR1 to SGHVS and CDR2 to FQNEAQ. The CDR3 runs 14 residues from the cysteine to the phenylalanine. The retained sequence is limited to the CDR3, 42 bases, with the frame set at the first base. V lost 1 base and J lost 10 bases, and the count of bases not matched to a germline gene is 8. Results the study describes overall, beyond this receptor: The amount of clinical and demographic metadata varied by source and participant and was provided uncurated.

Collaborating institutions collected whole blood in K2EDTA tubes following their own protocols. For TCRbeta analysis, collaborators shipped samples in one of three forms: frozen whole blood, isolated PBMCs, or DNA extracted from either of those sample types. This TCR derives from a man aged 18 to 30 with active or convalescent COVID-19. Sequenced input: peripheral blood. The sequence is built from TRBV7-8 and TRBJ1-1, and 8 junctional nucleotides match TRBD1. The nucleotides read TGTGCCAGCAGCTTAGAGACAGGGGTTCGTGGAGCTTTCTTT. The encoded protein is CASSLETGVRGAFF.